A selection of T cell receptor beta chains follows, all from one sample in a study of blood T cell repertoires in COVID-19. The data were produced by immunoSEQ multiplex PCR, yet TCRdb's version contains in-frame clones alone and is incomplete. Altogether around 270,000 clones are present, 75% to 90% being singletons, with the ten largest covering 3.1%. The sample consisted of PBMCs or T cells enriched from blood (not recorded which). These receptors were obtained from a middle-aged woman who had been exposed to COVID-19. The CDR3 runs from the conserved cysteine through the conserved F or W. The order of the fields is CDR3 DNA, CDR3 protein, J gene, clone size, D gene, V gene. D genes are given only for firm matches. Clone size is shown for a subset of rows, as once, few, many or a class of expanded clone.

TGTGCCAGCAACCAGATGACAGGTCGAAAGGGCTACACCTTC | CASNQMTGRKGYTF | TRBJ1-2 | few | . | TRBV28
TGTGCCAGCAGAGGAGGGGAGTTCTACGAGCAGTACTTC | CASRGGEFYEQYF | TRBJ2-7 | . | . | TRBV6-5
TGTGCCAGCAGCTTATCAGGGGCGACTGAAGCTTTCTTT | CASSLSGATEAFF | TRBJ1-1 | . | . | TRBV7-9
TGCGCCAGCAGCCGAAACAGGGGAGATAGTGGAAACACCATATATTTT | CASSRNRGDSGNTIYF | TRBJ1-3 | . | TRBD1 | TRBV4-1
TGTGCCAGCAGCCGTAGGACAGGGGCGGCTTTCTTT | CASSRRTGAAFF | TRBJ1-1 | . | TRBD1 | TRBV7-8
TGTGCCATCAGTGGTTTTCTCGGGGTTCCTGAAGCTTTCTTT | CAISGFLGVPEAFF | TRBJ1-1 | once | . | TRBV10-3
TGTGCCAGCCTCAGGGTCAACACTGAAGCTTTCTTT | CASLRVNTEAFF | TRBJ1-1 | . | . | TRBV6-5
TGCGCCAGCAGCCAAGGTCCCCTACGACAGGGGGTATTCACAGATACGCAGTATTTT | CASSQGPLRQGVFTDTQYF | TRBJ2-3 | . | TRBD1 | TRBV4-1
TGTGCCAGCAGTTCAGGGGCAGGGGCCACGAACACTGAAGCTTTCTTT | CASSSGAGATNTEAFF | TRBJ1-1 | . | . | TRBV27
TGTGCCAGCAGTTTCCCTTCTAACTATGGCTACACCTTC | CASSFPSNYGYTF | TRBJ1-2 | . | . | TRBV6-4
TGTGCCAGCAGTTACTCTCCCGAGTCACCCCTCCACTTT | CASSYSPESPLHF | TRBJ1-6 | . | . | TRBV6-2/TRBV6-3
TGTGCCAGCAGCGACAGTTTCTACAATGAGCAGTTCTTC | CASSDSFYNEQFF | TRBJ2-1 | . | . | TRBV6-5
TGTGCCTGGAGTTTAGTTCACCCGGGGAATTCACCCCTCCACTTT | CAWSLVHPGNSPLHF | TRBJ1-6 | . | . | TRBV30
TGTGCCAGCAGCTTGGGACAGCGTTATGGCTACACCTTC | CASSLGQRYGYTF | TRBJ1-2 | . | . | TRBV5-6
TGCGCCTCTTGGAGCGGCCAAGAGACCCAGTACTTC | CASWSGQETQYF | TRBJ2-5 | . | . | TRBV10-1
TGTGCCAGCAGTGATGGACAGTACACAGATACGCAGTATTTT | CASSDGQYTDTQYF | TRBJ2-3 | . | . | TRBV2
TGTGCCAGCAGCTTAGAAGGCGACACTAACACTGAAGCTTTCTTT | CASSLEGDTNTEAFF | TRBJ1-1 | . | . | TRBV7-9
TGTGCCAGCAGCTTCGAGGGAGAACAGGGGGCGGACACTGAAGCTTTCTTT | CASSFEGEQGADTEAFF | TRBJ1-1 | once | TRBD1 | TRBV13
TGTGCCACCAGTGATCGCGCTGAAGCTTTCTTT | CATSDRAEAFF | TRBJ1-1 | . | . | TRBV24-1
TGTGCCAGCTCACCACCTCTAACACAGGGAAACATTCAGTACTTC | CASSPPLTQGNIQYF | TRBJ2-4 | . | . | TRBV18
TGTGCCAGCAGAGCACTACACAGGGGGCTGGCGACAGATACGCAGTATTTT | CASRALHRGLATDTQYF | TRBJ2-3 | once | TRBD1 | TRBV7-9
TGTGCCAGCAGCTTGTCCAGCGGGACCTACAATGAGCAGTTCTTC | CASSLSSGTYNEQFF | TRBJ2-1 | . | TRBD2 | TRBV5-4
TGTGCCAGCAGCGTTGGCCAAAACTATGGCTACACCTTC | CASSVGQNYGYTF | TRBJ1-2 | . | . | TRBV9
TGTGCCAGCAGCCAACGAACCCGGACTAGCGGGAGTCGGGACACCGGGGAGCTGTTTTTT | CASSQRTRTSGSRDTGELFF | TRBJ2-2 | . | TRBD2 | TRBV3-1/TRBV3-2
TGTGCCTGGGAGTCCGCTCGGGGGCCCCAGCATTTT | CAWESARGPQHF | TRBJ1-5 | once | . | TRBV30